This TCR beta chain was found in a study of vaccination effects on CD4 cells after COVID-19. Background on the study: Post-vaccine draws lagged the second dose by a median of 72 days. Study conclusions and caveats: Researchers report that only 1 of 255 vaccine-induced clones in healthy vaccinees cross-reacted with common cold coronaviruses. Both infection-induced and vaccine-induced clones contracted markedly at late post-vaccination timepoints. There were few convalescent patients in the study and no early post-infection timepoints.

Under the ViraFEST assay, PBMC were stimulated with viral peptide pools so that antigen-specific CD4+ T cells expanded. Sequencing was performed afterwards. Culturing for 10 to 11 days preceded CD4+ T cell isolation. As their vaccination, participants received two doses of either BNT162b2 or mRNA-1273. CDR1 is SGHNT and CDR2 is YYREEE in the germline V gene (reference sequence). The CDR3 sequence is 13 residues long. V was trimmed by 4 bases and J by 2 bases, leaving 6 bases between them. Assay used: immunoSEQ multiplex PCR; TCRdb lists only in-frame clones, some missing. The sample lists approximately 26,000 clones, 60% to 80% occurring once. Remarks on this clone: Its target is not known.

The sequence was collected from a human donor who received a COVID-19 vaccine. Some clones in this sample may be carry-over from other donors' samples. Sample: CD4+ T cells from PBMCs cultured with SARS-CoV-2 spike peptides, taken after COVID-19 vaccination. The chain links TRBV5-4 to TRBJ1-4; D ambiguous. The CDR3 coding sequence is TGTGCCAGCAGCCGAGACACTAATGAAAAACTGTTTTTT. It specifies CASSRDTNEKLFF.